This T cell receptor (beta chain) is drawn from a study of post-analysis software for immune sequencing data. General study findings and limits: TRBV5-6, TRBV5-1 and TRBV20-1 belonged to a set of a handful of TRBV segments that were more frequent in patients than controls.

A word on this clonotype: Its antigen is currently unknown.

V was shortened by 5 bases and J by 5 bases, with 18 bases between the two germline ends. Germline CDR1 is MNHEY and CDR2 is SVGAGI. This CDR3 comprises 16 residues. Sequencing libraries made from TCR beta cDNA carried unique molecular identifiers. TCRdb re-analysed the PCR reads in MiXCR, keeping a single row per CDR3 protein. The sample consists of hundreds of thousands of distinct CDR3 sequences, under 70% of them appearing once. Sequenced: blood. J is TRBJ2-2 and V is TRBV6-5, with D unresolved. The clonotype comes from a girl under 18 with multiple sclerosis. The CDR3, as DNA: TGTGCCAGCAGTACAACGTCCGGAAACCCGACCGGGGAGCTGTTTTTT. Residues: CASSTTSGNPTGELFF.